One and the same sample provided the 32 T cell receptor beta chains below, sequenced in a study of cytomegalovirus exposure and HLA in healthy donors. Sequencing was performed with immunoSEQ multiplex PCR; in TCRdb, only in-frame clones are kept and a portion is missing. This sample has over 100,000 clones, with almost 90% found just once. Sequences were obtained from PBMCs. Receptors originate from a woman aged 18-30 years in good health and CMV-seronegative.

This chain connects TRBV27 to TRBJ1-1, with D tentatively TRBD1 (5 bases). V lost 3 bases, J lost 5 bases, and 19 bases lay in between. This CDR3 is built from 16 residues. Per the germline V gene, CDR1 is MNHEY and CDR2 is SMNVEV (reference sequence). The CDR3 is CASSFRPPGLGTEAFF. The CDR3 nucleotides read TGTGCCAGCAGTTTCAGGCCCCCAGGGTTGGGTACTGAAGCTTTCTTT.

The chain is built from TRBV15 and TRBJ1-2; tentative D call: TRBD1 (6 bases). The CDR3 covers 15 residues. V dropped 6 bases and J dropped 4 bases, with 18 bases sitting between them. In germline, CDR1 is LNHNV, CDR2 YYDKDF (reference sequence). CDR3 sequence reads: CATSRTVGNLYGYTF. The CDR3 nucleotides are TGTGCCACCAGTAGGACAGTTGGCAATCTCTATGGCTACACCTTC.

This chain connects TRBV29-1 to TRBJ2-5; 10 bases match TRBD1. After removal of 7 bases from V and 4 bases from J, the junction contained 6 bases not matched to a gene. Germline V CDR1 and CDR2: SQVTM, ANQGSEA. This CDR3 has 13 amino acids. DNA for the CDR3: TGCAGCGCCCGGGACAGGGGCCTAGAGACCCAGTACTTC. Residues: CSARDRGLETQYF.

This rearrangement joins TRBV2 to TRBJ1-5; no clear D gene. Per the germline V gene, CDR1 is SNHLY and CDR2 is FYNNEI. CDR3 length: 15 amino acids. Trimming took 4 bases from V and 0 from J, leaving 10 bases between them. CDR3 amino acids: CASSAGVYSNQPQHF. For the CDR3, the DNA is TGTGCCAGCAGTGCCGGGGTCTATAGCAATCAGCCCCAGCATTTT.

This chain joins TRBV10-3 and TRBJ2-3; perhaps TRBD2 as D (7 bases). Deletions cut 2 bases from V and 8 bases from J, with 17 bases between. Per germline, CDR1 ENHRY and CDR2 SYGVKD. The CDR3 sequence is 15 residues long. The CDR3 is CAISEDLGGGGTQYF. In DNA, the CDR3 is TGTGCCATCAGTGAGGATTTAGGGGGGGGTGGTACGCAGTATTTT.

This chain uses TRBV27 with TRBJ1-5; no definite D call. This CDR3 contains 13 residues. V lost 3 bases and J lost 2, with 5 bases in between. The germline gives CDR1 MNHEY, CDR2 SMNVEV (reference sequence). CDR3 nucleotide sequence: TGTGCCAGCAGTTTTCAGGGCAATCAGCCCCAGCATTTT. Translation gives CASSFQGNQPQHF.

The chain recombines TRBV4-3 with TRBJ1-2; 7 nucleotides align to TRBD1. The CDR3 has 15 residues. Germline loops: CDR1 LGHNA, CDR2 YSLEER. V lost 0 bases and J lost 2; bases outside the gene matches: 3. CDR3 sequence reads: CASSQETGVNYGYTF. The CDR3 coding sequence is TGCGCCAGCAGCCAAGAAACAGGGGTGAACTATGGCTACACCTTC.

V and J are TRBV7-2 and TRBJ2-7; 8 nucleotides agree with TRBD2. The CDR3 spans 14 residues. The V and J ends lost 4 bases and 2 bases, in that order; junction bases with no gene match: 4. CDR1 and CDR2 (germline): SGHTA, FQGNSA. The CDR3 spells CASSSVAGTYEQYF. CDR3 coding DNA: TGTGCCAGCAGCTCCGTAGCGGGGACCTACGAGCAGTACTTC.

This clone showed up just once. J is TRBJ2-7 and V is TRBV28; 11 nucleotides agree with TRBD2. J lost 0 bases, V lost 4 bases, and 8 bases had no gene match. This CDR3 is 17 amino acids long. Germline-derived CDR1 and CDR2 are MDHEN and SYDVKM. CDR3 region: CASSSVSGRAFSYEQYF. CDR3 bases: TGTGCCAGCAGTTCAGTTAGCGGGAGGGCCTTCTCCTACGAGCAGTACTTC.

The chain uses TRBV7-6 and TRBJ1-2, with TRBD1 matching 7 bases. Trimming cost V 2 bases and J 8 bases; bases outside gene matches: 5. Germline V gene sequence: CDR1 SGHVS, CDR2 FNYEAQ. This CDR3 is 13 amino acids long. The CDR3: CASSLQGVEGYTF. As DNA, the CDR3 is TGTGCCAGCAGCTTACAGGGGGTGGAGGGCTACACCTTC.

This sequence joins TRBV28 and TRBJ2-7, with D perhaps matching TRBD2 (6 bases). Between the trimmed V and J ends, which lost 3 bases and 5 bases, there was a span of 11 bases. The germline V gene has CDR1 MDHEN and CDR2 SYDVKM. The CDR3 has 13 residues. DNA of the CDR3: TGTGCCAGCAGTTTCCCGGAGGGTGACGAGCAGTACTTC. Amino acids: CASSFPEGDEQYF.

The chain has TRBV5-1 and TRBJ1-5; 7 positions agree with TRBD1. V lost 1 base, J lost 2 bases, and 0 bases stayed unmatched. This CDR3 spans 14 amino acids. Per the germline V gene, CDR1 is SGHRS and CDR2 is YFSETQ. CDR3: CASSLTGGNQPQHF. The CDR3 DNA is TGCGCCAGCAGCTTGACAGGGGGCAATCAGCCCCAGCATTTT.

The gene calls are TRBV9 and TRBJ2-7; possible D gene TRBD2, 5 bases. This CDR3 comprises 13 residues. Germline V gives CDR1 SGDLS, CDR2 YYNGEE. The V end was cut by 0 bases, the J end by 7 bases, with 11 bases between. CDR3 nucleotide sequence: TGTGCCAGCAGCGTAGGTATGTGGGAGGAGCAGTACTTC. This gives the protein CASSVGMWEEQYF.

A single count supports this clone. This chain links TRBV5-1 with TRBJ2-7; D perhaps matches TRBD1 (6 bases). V dropped 0 bases and J dropped 2 bases, with 12 bases sitting between them. Germline CDR1 reads SGHRS; CDR2 reads YFSETQ. This CDR3 has 15 amino acids. The CDR3 reads CASSLEPRTAYEQYF. Here the CDR3 DNA reads TGCGCCAGCAGCTTGGAGCCAAGGACAGCCTACGAGCAGTACTTC.

The J gene is TRBJ2-4, the V gene TRBV5-1, with a weak D call TRBD1 (6 bases). Trimming cost V 4 bases and J 6 bases, with 11 bases left between them. CDR3 length: 13 residues. Germline CDR1 SGHRS, CDR2 YFSETQ. CDR3 sequence reads: CASSQDSSNIQYF. Here the CDR3 DNA reads TGCGCCAGCAGCCAGGACAGTTCAAACATTCAGTACTTC.

This clone was detected only a few times. The rearrangement joins TRBV2 to TRBJ1-5, with D unclear. This CDR3 spans 12 amino acids. CDR1 and CDR2 (germline): SNHLY, FYNNEI. Trimming removed 8 bases at V and 4 bases at J, with 9 bases between. The CDR3 is CASSVRNQPQHF. CDR3 DNA sequence: TGTGCCAGCTCGGTACGAAATCAGCCCCAGCATTTT.

In its sample, this clone was seen a few times. This chain links TRBV19 with TRBJ1-5; TRBD1 matches 10 bases. J lost 10 bases, V lost 8 bases, and 8 bases had no gene match. Germline V gives CDR1 LNHDA, CDR2 SQIVND (reference sequence). The CDR3 sequence is 13 residues long. The CDR3 reads CASGGQGLDPQHF. The CDR3 DNA reads as TGTGCCAGTGGGGGACAGGGGTTGGATCCCCAGCATTTT.

This chain links TRBV7-2 with TRBJ2-7; 10 bases line up with TRBD2. After removal of 2 bases from V and 6 bases from J, the junction contained 4 bases not matched to a gene. This CDR3 spans 14 amino acids. The germline CDR1 and CDR2 sequences are SGHTA and FQGNSA. DNA of the CDR3: TGTGCCAGCAGCTTATCTAGCGGGAGTCGCGAGCAGTACTTC. Its protein product is CASSLSSGSREQYF.

This rearrangement joins TRBV11-3 to TRBJ2-1, with TRBD1 matching 8 bases. This CDR3 spans 14 amino acids. The ends lost 2 bases at V and 6 bases at J; junction bases unmatched: 3. The V gene's germline CDR1 is SGHNT and CDR2 YENEEA. This CDR3 reads CASSLRDRFNEQFF. The DNA of the CDR3 is TGTGCCAGCAGCTTACGGGACAGGTTCAATGAGCAGTTCTTC.

The chain combines TRBV15 with TRBJ1-4; TRBD1 agrees at 7 bases. The V and J ends lost 0 bases and 7 bases, in that order; junction bases with no gene match: 8. Germline V gene data show CDR1 as LNHNV and CDR2 as YYDKDF (reference sequence). CDR3 length: 16 amino acids. The CDR3 DNA reads TGTGCCACCAGCAGAGATTGGGGACAGTCGGTTGAAAAACTGTTTTTT. Its translation is CATSRDWGQSVEKLFF.

V gene TRBV18 combines with J gene TRBJ2-1, with 9 bases that match TRBD1. V lost 3 bases, J lost 5 bases, and 2 bases stayed unmatched. CDR1 and CDR2 (germline): KGHSH, LQKENI. The CDR3 consists of 14 residues. DNA of the CDR3: TGTGCCAGCTCACCGGGACAGGGAGACAATGAGCAGTTCTTC. Its translation: CASSPGQGDNEQFF.

The rearrangement links TRBV7-9 to TRBJ1-6; 7 bases agree with TRBD1. CDR1 is SEHNR and CDR2 is FQNEAQ in the germline V gene (reference sequence). This CDR3 has 16 amino acids. J lost 8 bases, V lost 5 bases, and 12 bases had no gene match. The DNA of the CDR3 is TGTGCCAGCAGCAGCTCCCGGGGGACAGAAGATTCACCCCTCCACTTT. Residues: CASSSSRGTEDSPLHF.

The chain is built from TRBV2 and TRBJ1-2; no firm D call. This CDR3 is built from 16 residues. V was shortened by 5 bases and J by 0 bases, with 16 bases between the two germline ends. Germline assignment: CDR1 SNHLY and CDR2 FYNNEI. CDR3 loop: CASSPPSPGTNYGYTF. As DNA, the CDR3 is TGTGCCAGCAGTCCACCTTCCCCGGGGACTAACTATGGCTACACCTTC.

The chain recombines TRBV5-1 with TRBJ2-5, with D possibly matching TRBD2 (6 bases). Trimming stripped 5 bases from V and 4 bases from J, with 15 bases between. The germline V gene encodes CDR1 SGHRS and CDR2 YFSETQ. The CDR3 is 14 amino acids. CDR3 in DNA: TGCGCCAGCAGACCTACCGGGACTTCAGAGACCCAGTACTTC. It yields the protein CASRPTGTSETQYF.

The V and J genes are TRBV15 and TRBJ1-4; 11 nucleotides agree with TRBD1. Germline CDR1 reads LNHNV; CDR2 reads YYDKDF (reference sequence). This CDR3 is built from 16 residues. V trimming: 5 bases; J trimming: 8 bases; junction bases outside the gene matches: 10. The CDR3 region has the DNA TGTGCCACCAGCGGCCCTCCCGGGACAGGGGGAGAAAAACTGTTTTTT. Protein: CATSGPPGTGGEKLFF.

This chain connects TRBV19 to TRBJ2-1; 9 nucleotides line up with TRBD2. In germline, CDR1 is LNHDA, CDR2 SQIVND (reference sequence). There are 16 residues in the CDR3. Trimming removed 3 bases from V and 2 bases from J; junction bases left unmatched: 5. CDR3 DNA sequence: TGTGCCAGTAGTATTTTGGGCGGGAGGGCCTACAATGAGCAGTTCTTC. This codes for CASSILGGRAYNEQFF.

This rearrangement joins TRBV5-1 to TRBJ1-3; TRBD1 is a possible D gene (5 bases). Germline values: CDR1 SGHRS, CDR2 YFSETQ. V was cut by 2 bases and J by 0 bases, with 9 bases left in between. The CDR3 totals 15 residues. The CDR3 region has the DNA TGCGCCAGCAGCTTCGACGGACACTCTGGAAACACCATATATTTT. Translating gives CASSFDGHSGNTIYF.

The chain joins TRBV5-1 to TRBJ2-5; 8 nucleotides agree with TRBD1. V gave up 5 bases and J gave up 0 bases; unmatched junction bases: 6. CDR1 is SGHRS, CDR2 YFSETQ, per germline. The CDR3 has 15 residues. The CDR3 protein is CASRPGGEYQETQYF. For the CDR3, the DNA is TGCGCCAGCAGGCCAGGGGGCGAGTACCAAGAGACCCAGTACTTC.

Only one count was recorded for this clone. The chain links TRBV4-3 to TRBJ1-2, with D perhaps matching TRBD1 (6 bases). Deletions cut 3 bases from V and 7 bases from J, with 15 bases between. The V gene's germline CDR1 is LGHNA and CDR2 YSLEER. The CDR3 sequence is 14 residues long. The CDR3 spells CASSQQRGSGGYTF. Written as DNA, the CDR3 is TGCGCCAGCAGCCAGCAGAGGGGGTCGGGTGGCTACACCTTC.

The chain recombines TRBV6-1 with TRBJ1-2; TRBD1 aligns across 8 bases. The trim removed 6 bases at V and 0 bases at J, leaving 6 bases unmatched. CDR3 size: 15 residues. Germline V CDR1 and CDR2: MNHNS, SASEGT. This CDR3 is CASSVIQGANYGYTF. The CDR3 DNA sequence: TGTGCCAGCAGCGTCATACAGGGGGCTAACTATGGCTACACCTTC.

This chain uses TRBV10-3 with TRBJ1-2, with D maybe TRBD1 (6 bases). Germline V gene data show CDR1 as ENHRY and CDR2 as SYGVKD. The CDR3 is 16 amino acids. V lost 0 bases and J 0 bases, leaving 11 bases between the germline ends. The CDR3 coding sequence is TGTGCCATCAGTGAGTCTGGGGGGGCAGCTAACTATGGCTACACCTTC. Protein product: CAISESGGAANYGYTF.

The CDR3 here is CASSQGTGTGASGNTIYF. In nucleotides, the CDR3 is TGCGCCAGCAGCCAAGGTACCGGGACAGGGGCGTCCGGAAACACCATATATTTT. The chain has TRBV4-3 and TRBJ1-3; TRBD1 agrees at 10 bases. Germline CDR1 reads LGHNA; CDR2 reads YSLEER. This CDR3 contains 18 residues. Unmatched junction bases numbered 10, after V lost 1 base and J lost 4 bases.